These 10 T cell receptor beta chains originate from one sample sequenced in a study of radiation and T cells in renal cell carcinoma. Specified time point: baseline pretreatment blood. The treatment was: 15 Gy SBRT to primary tumor, nephrectomy 4 weeks later. Assay used: immunoSEQ multiplex PCR; TCRdb lists only in-frame clones, some missing. The sample yields roughly 100,000 clones, approximately 86% seen once. Sequences were derived from blood, sampled from a patient whose treatment included radiotherapy and nephrectomy. The origin of the receptors is a man aged 50-59 years with renal cell carcinoma.

Written as DNA, the CDR3 is TGTGCCAGCAGCTTTACAGGGGCGGATCAGCCCCAGCATTTT. Protein sequence: CASSFTGADQPQHF. The chain couples TRBV27 to TRBJ1-5; 7 nucleotides line up with TRBD1. CDR1 is MNHEY and CDR2 is SMNVEV in the germline V gene (reference sequence). J lost 5 bases, V lost 6 bases, and 7 bases had no gene match. This CDR3 contains 14 residues.

The genes are TRBV4-1 and TRBJ2-1; 9 bases line up with TRBD2. Germline V gene sequence: CDR1 MGHRA, CDR2 YSYEKL. This CDR3 spans 17 amino acids. Trimming removed 0 bases from V and 6 bases from J; junction bases left unmatched: 9. The CDR3 sequence: CASSQEYRGGAINEQFF. The CDR3 nucleotides read TGCGCCAGCAGCCAAGAATATCGCGGGGGGGCCATCAATGAGCAGTTCTTC.

The chain couples TRBV10-3 to TRBJ2-1; D is perhaps TRBD2 (7 bases). Trimming cost V 0 bases and J 4 bases, with 19 bases left between them. Germline V gene lookup returns CDR1 ENHRY and CDR2 SYGVKD. The CDR3 covers 18 residues. The DNA for the CDR3 is TGTGCCATCAGTGAGTCTTTCGGGAGTAGGGGGGGTTACAATGAGCAGTTCTTC. Protein: CAISESFGSRGGYNEQFF.

The chain recombines TRBV11-3 with TRBJ2-1; the D is unclear. Trimming pared 5 bases from V and 2 bases from J, leaving 16 bases between. CDR1 SGHNT and CDR2 YENEEA come from the germline V gene. The CDR3 length is 16 residues. DNA of the CDR3: TGTGCCAGCAGCCCCACATCTCTGATGGCCTACAATGAGCAGTTCTTC. This sequence encodes CASSPTSLMAYNEQFF. The whole variable domain, remainder taken from reference TRBV11-3 and TRBJ2-1, is EAGVVQSPRYKIIEKKQPVAFWCNPISGHNTLYWYLQNLGQGPELLIRYENEEAVDDSQLPKDRFSAERLKGVDSTLKIQPAELGDSAVYLCASSPTSLMAYNEQFFGPGTRLTVL.

The CDR3 DNA sequence: TGTGCCAGCAGGCGGGACGGCGACTATGGCTACACCTTC. It specifies CASRRDGDYGYTF. This chain connects TRBV11-1 to TRBJ1-2; weak D call: TRBD1 (5 bases). The CDR3 is made up of 13 amino acids. Germline CDR1 SGHAT, CDR2 FQDESV (reference sequence). Trimming took off 6 bases at V and 3 bases at J, with 11 bases between the two ends.

The chain carries TRBV19 and TRBJ1-3; D is undetermined. The germline V gene encodes CDR1 LNHDA and CDR2 SQIVND (reference sequence). The germline V and J ends were trimmed by 8 bases and 6 bases, with 17 bases remaining between them. CDR3 length equals 14 residues. The CDR3 nucleotides are TGTGCCAGTGCCCAGCGGAGGGTCGAAAACACCATATATTTT. Protein product: CASAQRRVENTIYF.

This chain joins TRBV15 and TRBJ2-3, with TRBD2 matching over 7 bases. With V trimmed by 4 bases and J by 4 bases, 11 bases remained unmatched. The V gene's germline CDR1 is LNHNV and CDR2 YYDKDF (reference sequence). CDR3 length: 16 residues. The CDR3 DNA sequence: TGTGCCACCAGCACCCAAGAAGCGGGGAGGGCAGATACGCAGTATTTT. Amino acids: CATSTQEAGRADTQYF.

A remark on this clone: Other DNA sequences within the sample encode an identical CDR3. This chain uses TRBV4-1 with TRBJ2-1; the D is unclear. The CDR3 has 13 amino acids. V was pared by 0 bases and J by 7 bases, with 7 bases between. In germline, CDR1 is MGHRA, CDR2 YSYEKL. CDR3 DNA sequence: TGCGCCAGCAGCCAAGAACTGCATAATGAGCAGTTCTTC. This translates into CASSQELHNEQFF.

V gene TRBV5-1 combines with J gene TRBJ2-5; D tentatively reads TRBD1 or TRBD2 (5 bases each). Trimming shortened V by 0 bases and J by 0 bases, and 9 bases separated the two germline ends. CDR3 length equals 15 residues. CDR1 and CDR2 (germline): SGHRS, YFSETQ. The CDR3 DNA sequence: TGCGCCAGCAGCTTGGCCAGGGAGTACCAAGAGACCCAGTACTTC. This gives the protein CASSLAREYQETQYF. The whole variable domain, remainder taken from reference TRBV5-1 and TRBJ2-5, is KAGVTQTPRYLIKTRGQQVTLSCSPISGHRSVSWYQQTPGQGLQFLFEYFSETQRNKGNFPGRFSGRQFSNSRSEMNVSTLELGDSALYLCASSLAREYQETQYFGPGTRLLVL.

The chain's CDR3 is CASSPSAQGYTDTQYF. In DNA, the CDR3 is TGTGCCAGCAGTCCTAGCGCACAGGGATACACAGATACGCAGTATTTT. The chain has TRBV11-2 and TRBJ2-3; D tentatively reads TRBD1 or TRBD2 (6 bases each). Germline V gene data show CDR1 as SGHAT and CDR2 as FQNNGV. With 6 bases removed from V and 2 bases from J, the gap between germline ends came to 18 bases. The CDR3 spans 16 residues.